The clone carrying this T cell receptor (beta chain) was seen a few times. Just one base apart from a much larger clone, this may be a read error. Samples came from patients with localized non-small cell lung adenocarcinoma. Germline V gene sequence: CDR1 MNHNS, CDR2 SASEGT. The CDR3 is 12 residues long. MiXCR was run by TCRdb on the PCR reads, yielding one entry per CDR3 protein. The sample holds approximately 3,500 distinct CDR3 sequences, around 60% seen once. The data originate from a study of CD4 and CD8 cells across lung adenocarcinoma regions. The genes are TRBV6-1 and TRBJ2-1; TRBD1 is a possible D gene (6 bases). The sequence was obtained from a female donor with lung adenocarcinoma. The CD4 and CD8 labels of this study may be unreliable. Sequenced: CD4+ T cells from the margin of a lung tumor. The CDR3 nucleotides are TGTGCATACAGGGATCTGGGGGAGACCCAGTTCTTC. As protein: CAYRDLGETQFF.